This TCR beta chain was recorded in a study of breast tumors, draining lymph nodes, adjacent tissues. Points from the study as a whole: Most tumor T cells seemingly derive from lymph node, then expand in tumor. The lymph node origin of tumor T cells was framed as consistent with a hypothesis, not demonstrated. Tumors had less TCR diversity than lymph nodes, more than nontumor tissue.

TCRdb fed the multiplex PCR reads into MiXCR, producing one record per CDR3 protein. The sample has about 12,000 distinct CDR3 sequences; roughly 70% are singletons. The germline V gene encodes CDR1 SGHTA and CDR2 FQGNSA. V lost 1 base to trimming and J lost 4 bases, with 9 bases between them. This CDR3 comprises 14 residues. In regard to this clonotype: The antigen is undetermined.

V usage is TRBV7-2 and J usage is TRBJ2-3; D ambiguous. Source material: tumor-adjacent breast tissue. This TCR came from a female donor with breast cancer. Some clones in this sample may be carry-over from other donors' samples. The CDR3 loop reads CASSLGGIPDTQYF. The CDR3 DNA reads as TGTGCCAGCAGCTTAGGTGGAATACCAGATACGCAGTATTTT.